This is a list of T cell receptor beta chains from one sample in a study of shared clonotypes between healthy human individuals. TCRdb's copy holds only in-frame clones and misses some; the assay was immunoSEQ multiplex PCR. The sample carries about 1 million clones, roughly 70% recorded once. Sequenced sample: memory CD4+ T cells sorted from blood. The receptors originated from a young man in good health. Each CDR3 is given with its conserved first and last residue. The order of the fields is V gene, J gene, D gene, clone size, CDR3 DNA, CDR3 protein. The D gene is left open where the match is weak. The size entry is marked missing in some rows and otherwise reads once, few, many or a size class.

V: TRBV7-2
J: TRBJ2-7
D: -
size: -
DNA: TGTGCCAGCAGCCCCCAGCAGTACGAGCAGTACTTC
CDR3: CASSPQQYEQYF

V: TRBV28
J: TRBJ2-7
D: -
size: -
DNA: TGTGCCAGCATCGAAGGGTTCCAGCAGTACTTC
CDR3: CASIEGFQQYF

V: TRBV7-9
J: TRBJ2-2
D: TRBD1
size: -
DNA: TGTGCCAGCAGCCTAAAAAACAGGGGCGGGGAGCTGTTTTTT
CDR3: CASSLKNRGGELFF

V: TRBV28
J: TRBJ2-7
D: TRBD2
size: -
DNA: TGTGCCAGCAGTGCGGTGACTAGCGGATTCTACGAGCAGTACTTC
CDR3: CASSAVTSGFYEQYF

V: TRBV5-4
J: TRBJ2-5
D: TRBD2
size: -
DNA: TGTGCCAGCAGCCGAGCGGGGCGGGAAGAGACCCAGTACTTC
CDR3: CASSRAGREETQYF

V: TRBV5-1
J: TRBJ2-7
D: TRBD1
size: -
DNA: TGCGCCAGCAGCCGTCGGGACAGGGGTAGATACGAGCAGTACTTC
CDR3: CASSRRDRGRYEQYF

V: TRBV15
J: TRBJ2-7
D: TRBD2
size: -
DNA: TGTGCCACCAGCAGGGGTGGTAGCGGGACCTACGAGCAGTACTTC
CDR3: CATSRGGSGTYEQYF

V: TRBV25-1
J: TRBJ1-1
D: TRBD1
size: -
DNA: TGTGCCAGCAGTTATAACAGGGGAACTGAAGCTTTCTTT
CDR3: CASSYNRGTEAFF

V: TRBV7-2
J: TRBJ1-6
D: -
size: -
DNA: TGTGCCAGCAGCACCCCGGGGAATTCACCCCTCCACTTT
CDR3: CASSTPGNSPLHF

V: TRBV5-4
J: TRBJ2-5
D: TRBD1
size: -
DNA: TGTGCCAGCAGGGGACAGGGGGCTAGGACCCAGTACTTC
CDR3: CASRGQGARTQYF

V: TRBV6-1
J: TRBJ1-2
D: TRBD1
size: few
DNA: TGTGCCAGCAGTGAAGCGCAACAGGGGGCTGGAGGCTACACCTTC
CDR3: CASSEAQQGAGGYTF

V: TRBV27
J: TRBJ2-3
D: TRBD2
size: -
DNA: TGTGCCAGCAGTTCCAGCGGGGGGAGCCCGCAGTATTTT
CDR3: CASSSSGGSPQYF

V: TRBV10-1
J: TRBJ2-1
D: TRBD2
size: -
DNA: TGCGCCAGCAGTGACTCTAGCGGGGACAATGAGCAGTTCTTC
CDR3: CASSDSSGDNEQFF

V: TRBV7-2
J: TRBJ2-7
D: TRBD2
size: -
DNA: TGTGCCAGCAGCTTGCCTAGCGGGGGGTCCAGCTCCTACGAGCAGTACTTC
CDR3: CASSLPSGGSSSYEQYF

V: TRBV14
J: TRBJ2-1
D: TRBD1
size: -
DNA: TGTGCCAGCAGCCAAGAGGGGACAGGAATCTACAATGAGCAGTTCTTC
CDR3: CASSQEGTGIYNEQFF

V: TRBV27
J: TRBJ2-7
D: TRBD2
size: -
DNA: TGTGCCAGCAGCCCCGGCAGGGTCCTAGCGGATCTCCTCTACGAGCAGTACTTC
CDR3: CASSPGRVLADLLYEQYF

V: TRBV11-2
J: TRBJ2-3
D: -
size: few
DNA: TGTGCCAGCAGCTTCCCCCAGAGGGGGGTGGGAGATACGCAGTATTTT
CDR3: CASSFPQRGVGDTQYF

V: TRBV29-1
J: TRBJ2-5
D: -
size: few
DNA: TGCAGCGTACAAGACACGGGGTTGACCCAGTACTTC
CDR3: CSVQDTGLTQYF

V: TRBV28
J: TRBJ1-3
D: TRBD1
size: -
DNA: TGTGCCAGCAGTTCAGGGGGTGTTGGAAACACCATATATTTT
CDR3: CASSSGGVGNTIYF

V: TRBV6-6
J: TRBJ2-1
D: -
size: few
DNA: TGTGCCAGCAGTTACCCACCGACGGACAATGAGCAGTTCTTC
CDR3: CASSYPPTDNEQFF

V: TRBV5-6
J: TRBJ2-1
D: TRBD2
size: -
DNA: TGTGCCAGCAGCCGAGCGGGAGGGCCCGTCGCTGAGCAGTTCTTC
CDR3: CASSRAGGPVAEQFF

V: TRBV7-9
J: TRBJ1-2
D: -
size: -
DNA: TGTGCCAGCAGCTTAAGAACGGCTGCCAGGGGCGGCTACACCTTC
CDR3: CASSLRTAARGGYTF

V: TRBV7-2
J: TRBJ1-3
D: TRBD1
size: few
DNA: TGTGCCAGCAGCCCCCGGGACAGGGTTTCTGGAAACACCATATATTTT
CDR3: CASSPRDRVSGNTIYF

V: TRBV7-2
J: TRBJ2-2
D: -
size: -
DNA: TGTGCCAGCAGCTTAGCTCGGAACACCGGGGAGCTGTTTTTT
CDR3: CASSLARNTGELFF

V: TRBV30
J: TRBJ1-6
D: -
size: -
DNA: TGTGCCTGGAGCCAGCCAACAGGTGGGGGTTCACCCCTCCACTTT
CDR3: CAWSQPTGGGSPLHF

V: TRBV5-5
J: TRBJ1-5
D: TRBD1
size: once
DNA: TGTGCCAGCAGCGGGCAGGGGGTCCAGCCCCAGCATTTT
CDR3: CASSGQGVQPQHF

V: TRBV7-8
J: TRBJ2-7
D: -
size: -
DNA: TGTGCCAGCAGCCCACGGGGAGTGGTCGGCGAGCAGTACTTC
CDR3: CASSPRGVVGEQYF

V: TRBV5-1
J: TRBJ1-1
D: -
size: -
DNA: TGCGCCAGCACTCTAGGGACTTTGAACACTGAAGCTTTCTTT
CDR3: CASTLGTLNTEAFF

V: TRBV19
J: TRBJ1-4
D: -
size: -
DNA: TGTGCCAGTAGTATAGGAGGGTACGGTGAAAAACTGTTTTTT
CDR3: CASSIGGYGEKLFF

V: TRBV7-9
J: TRBJ2-1
D: TRBD2
size: -
DNA: TGTGCCAGCAACACGTGGGTAGCGGGGGGGAACGTCTACAATGAGCAGTTCTTC
CDR3: CASNTWVAGGNVYNEQFF

V: TRBV13
J: TRBJ1-1
D: TRBD1
size: -
DNA: TGTGCCAGCAGCTTTTACAGGGGGCAACTGAACACTGAAGCTTTCTTT
CDR3: CASSFYRGQLNTEAFF

V: TRBV5-1
J: TRBJ2-7
D: -
size: -
DNA: TGCGCCAGCAGCTTGGCACCCCGAGGTTCCTACGAGCAGTACTTC
CDR3: CASSLAPRGSYEQYF

V: TRBV7-2
J: TRBJ2-5
D: -
size: -
DNA: TGTGCCAGCAGCCCCAGTGGCCCAGGGCAGACCCAGTACTTC
CDR3: CASSPSGPGQTQYF

V: TRBV20-1
J: TRBJ2-7
D: -
size: -
DNA: TGCAGTGCTAGAGATGAACCCCTCGAGTACTTC
CDR3: CSARDEPLEYF

V: TRBV5-6
J: TRBJ2-5
D: TRBD2
size: -
DNA: TGTGCCAGCAGCTTTAAGACTAGCGGGCTCAATAATCAAGAGACCCAGTACTTC
CDR3: CASSFKTSGLNNQETQYF

V: TRBV5-4
J: TRBJ2-3
D: -
size: -
DNA: TGTGCCAGCAGCTTTAGCGGAACAGATACGCAGTATTTT
CDR3: CASSFSGTDTQYF

V: TRBV9
J: TRBJ2-1
D: TRBD2
size: once
DNA: TGTGCCAGCAGCCAACTAGCGGGAGGCAGGGAAAGGCAGTTCTTC
CDR3: CASSQLAGGRERQFF

V: TRBV7-8
J: TRBJ2-7
D: TRBD2
size: once
DNA: TGTGCCAGCAGCTTAGGGGGCCTAGCGGAGAGCTCCTACGAGCAGTACTTC
CDR3: CASSLGGLAESSYEQYF

V: TRBV10-1
J: TRBJ1-4
D: -
size: few
DNA: TGCGCCAGCAGTGTTGGGCTCGGAGGTGAAAAACTGTTTTTT
CDR3: CASSVGLGGEKLFF

V: TRBV10-2
J: TRBJ2-3
D: TRBD2
size: -
DNA: TGCGCCAGCAGTGAGGGGGCGGGAGGCCCAGATACGCAGTATTTT
CDR3: CASSEGAGGPDTQYF

V: TRBV18
J: TRBJ2-7
D: TRBD1
size: few
DNA: TGTGCCAGCTCACCGGGACAGGGGACCTACGAGCAGTACTTC
CDR3: CASSPGQGTYEQYF

V: TRBV5-4
J: TRBJ2-7
D: TRBD2
size: -
DNA: TGTGCCAGCAACACCGGGACTAGCGGGAGAACCCACGAGCAGTACTTC
CDR3: CASNTGTSGRTHEQYF

V: TRBV30
J: TRBJ2-5
D: -
size: -
DNA: TGTGCCTGGAGTAACGGGAAACAAGAGACCCAGTACTTC
CDR3: CAWSNGKQETQYF

V: TRBV30
J: TRBJ1-5
D: -
size: few
DNA: TGTGCCTGGAGTGCCGCTCTAGGGAACAAGAATCAGCCCCAGCATTTT
CDR3: CAWSAALGNKNQPQHF

V: TRBV28
J: TRBJ1-3
D: -
size: -
DNA: TGTGCCAGCAGTTCCGGGACATACTCTGGAAACACCATATATTTT
CDR3: CASSSGTYSGNTIYF

V: TRBV28
J: TRBJ1-3
D: -
size: -
DNA: TGTGCCAGCAGTTCCCCGGGACTCGGAAACACCATATATTTT
CDR3: CASSSPGLGNTIYF

V: TRBV7-9
J: TRBJ2-3
D: -
size: -
DNA: TGTGCCAGCAGCTTAGGGGGGACGGCAAAACCAGATACGCAGTATTTT
CDR3: CASSLGGTAKPDTQYF

V: TRBV2
J: TRBJ2-7
D: -
size: once
DNA: TGTGCCAGCGGAGGGGAATACTACGAGCAGTACTTC
CDR3: CASGGEYYEQYF

V: TRBV5-4
J: TRBJ2-7
D: -
size: -
DNA: TGTGCCAGCAGTTCCGGACTCATACCCTACGAGCAGTACTTC
CDR3: CASSSGLIPYEQYF

V: TRBV7-6
J: TRBJ1-2
D: -
size: -
DNA: TGTGCCAGCAGCCCCCAGGGGCCCCCCTTAAACTATGGCTACACCTTC
CDR3: CASSPQGPPLNYGYTF

V: TRBV14
J: TRBJ1-2
D: -
size: -
DNA: TGTGCCAGCAGCACTGGAAAGACCTATGGCTACACCTTC
CDR3: CASSTGKTYGYTF

V: TRBV7-9
J: TRBJ2-5
D: TRBD1
size: -
DNA: TGTGCCAGCAGCTTACCCACAGGGGGCGGTGAGACCCAGTACTTC
CDR3: CASSLPTGGGETQYF

V: TRBV9
J: TRBJ2-3
D: -
size: -
DNA: TGTGCCAGCAGCCCTCGTAACACAGATACGCAGTATTTT
CDR3: CASSPRNTDTQYF